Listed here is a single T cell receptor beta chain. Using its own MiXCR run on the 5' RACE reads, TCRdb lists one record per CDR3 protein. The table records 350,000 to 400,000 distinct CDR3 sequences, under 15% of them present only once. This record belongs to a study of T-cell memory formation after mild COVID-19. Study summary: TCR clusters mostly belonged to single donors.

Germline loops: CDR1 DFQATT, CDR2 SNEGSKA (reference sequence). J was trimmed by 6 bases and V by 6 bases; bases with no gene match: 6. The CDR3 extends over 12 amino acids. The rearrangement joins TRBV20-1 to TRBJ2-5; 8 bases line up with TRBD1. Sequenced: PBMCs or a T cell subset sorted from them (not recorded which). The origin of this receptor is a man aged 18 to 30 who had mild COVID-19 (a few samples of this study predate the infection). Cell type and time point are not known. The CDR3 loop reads CSAQTGGKTQYF. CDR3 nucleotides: TGCAGTGCGCAAACAGGGGGAAAGACCCAGTACTTC.